The 30 T cell receptor beta chains below were found in one sample sequenced in a study of blood T cells in healthy people across ages. For the second PCR, which ran for about 6 to 11 cycles, a sample-barcoded 5' primer and a J-beta primer mix were used. TCRdb re-analysed the 5' RACE reads in MiXCR, keeping a single row per CDR3 protein. This sample has some 1,800,000 distinct CDR3 sequences, with about two fifths found just once. Sequenced: blood. These receptors all come from a human donor in good health.

Turning to this clonotype: Sequence at one end of the junction differs from germline and may be a read error. This chain uses TRBV20-1 with TRBJ1-4, with D unresolved. This CDR3 contains 15 residues. CDR1 and CDR2 (germline): DFQATT, SNEGSKA (reference sequence). The CDR3 DNA reads TGCGGTGCGCGAAAAAGCGTGGCAGCTAATGAAAAACTGTTTTTT. This gives the protein CGARKSVAANEKLFF.

There are a few counts of this clonotype. The V gene is TRBV6-5, the J gene TRBJ2-3; D unclear. This CDR3 spans 14 amino acids. The germline V and J ends were trimmed by 2 bases and 1 base, with 7 bases remaining between them. The germline gives CDR1 MNHEY, CDR2 SVGAGI. The CDR3 sequence is CASSYRSGTDTQYF. The CDR3 nucleotides are TGTGCCAGCAGTTACCGCAGCGGCACAGATACGCAGTATTTT.

The J gene is TRBJ2-3, the V gene TRBV6-2 or TRBV6-3; D is undetermined. V lost 6 bases to trimming and J lost 4 bases, with 11 bases between them. The V gene's germline CDR1 is MNHEY and CDR2 SVGEGT. The length of the CDR3 is 13 residues. Here the CDR3 DNA reads TGTGCCAGCAGCCATGGCCCTTCAGATACGCAGTATTTT. Encoded protein: CASSHGPSDTQYF.

The gene calls are TRBV20-1 and TRBJ2-4; 9 bases are shared with TRBD1. The J call is uncertain, as TRBJ2-7 better fits the DNA end. Germline V gene lookup returns CDR1 DFQATT and CDR2 SNEGSKA (reference sequence). This CDR3 is built from 14 residues. DNA for the CDR3: TGCAGTGCTAGACCGGGGGACAGGGCGGTCGAGCAGTACTTC. Translated: CSARPGDRAVEQYF.

This chain joins TRBV2 and TRBJ2-1; 7 bases agree with TRBD1. The ends lost 3 bases at V and 4 bases at J; junction bases unmatched: 6. This CDR3 region has 15 residues. Germline CDR1 reads SNHLY; CDR2 reads FYNNEI. CDR3 loop: CASSDGQALYNEQFF. CDR3 nucleotides: TGTGCCAGCAGTGATGGACAGGCCCTATACAATGAGCAGTTCTTC. Full variable domain (missing parts from reference TRBV2 and TRBJ2-1): EPEVTQTPSHQVTQMGQEVILRCVPISNHLYFYWYRQILGQKVEFLVSFYNNEISEKSEIFDDQFSVERPDGSNFTLKIRSTKLEDSAMYFCASSDGQALYNEQFFGPGTRLTVL.

The rearrangement joins TRBV5-5 to TRBJ2-5, with D tentatively TRBD1 (6 bases). CDR1 is SGHKS and CDR2 is YYEKEE in the germline V gene (reference sequence). V shed 2 bases and J shed 3 bases, with 11 bases lying between them. The CDR3 loop spans 14 amino acids. Here the CDR3 reads CASSFGQLEETQYF. The CDR3 DNA reads as TGTGCCAGCAGCTTCGGACAGTTAGAAGAGACCCAGTACTTC. The complete variable domain, with remaining parts taken from reference TRBV5-5 and TRBJ2-5, reads DAGVTQSPTHLIKTRGQQVTLRCSPISGHKSVSWYQQVLGQGPQFIFQYYEKEERGRGNFPDRFSARQFPNYSSELNVNALLLGDSALYLCASSFGQLEETQYFGPGTRLLVL.

This clonotype was recorded a few times. V usage is TRBV4-3 and J usage is TRBJ2-1; 8 nucleotides agree with TRBD2. This CDR3 is 16 amino acids long. The V gene end was trimmed by 0 bases and the J gene end by 5 bases; junction bases not matched to a gene: 6. Germline CDR1 is LGHNA and CDR2 is YSLEER. CDR3 region: CASSQDREGINNEQFF. The CDR3 bases are TGCGCCAGCAGCCAAGATCGGGAGGGGATAAACAATGAGCAGTTCTTC.

This chain links TRBV12-3 or TRBV12-4 with TRBJ1-4, with a weak D call TRBD1 (6 bases). The V gene lost 4 bases and the J gene lost 8 bases, with 23 bases spanning the gap. CDR3 length: 17 amino acids. CDR3 bases: TGTGCCAGCAGTTACGGTGCAGGGGCTATGGGACGGGAAAAACTGTTTTTT. This translates into CASSYGAGAMGREKLFF.

Comments on this clonotype: The germline gene is not matched at one end of the junction; a read error may be the cause. The V call is TRBV5-1, the J call TRBJ2-4; TRBD2 agrees at 7 bases. Gene TRBJ2-7 matches the end of the DNA better, so the J call may be wrong. The CDR3 loop spans 14 amino acids. CDR1 is SGHRS and CDR2 is YFSETQ in the germline V gene. CDR3 nucleotides: TGCGCCGGCAGCTTGGTCGCGGGGGCCTACGAGCAGTACTTC. Translated: CAGSLVAGAYEQYF.

This clonotype appeared a few times. The rearrangement links TRBV20-1 to TRBJ2-1; weak D call: TRBD2 (5 bases). V was trimmed by 1 base and J by 4 bases, leaving 14 bases between them. Germline V lookup: CDR1 DFQATT, CDR2 SNEGSKA (reference sequence). This CDR3 is built from 15 residues. The CDR3 nucleotides are TGCAGTGCTAGAGTTGCGGGCATCAGGTACAATGAGCAGTTCTTC. Its protein is CSARVAGIRYNEQFF.

Only a few counts were recorded for this clonotype. This rearrangement joins TRBV5-1 to TRBJ2-1, with D uncertain. The CDR3 covers 11 residues. From germline, CDR1 is SGHRS and CDR2 YFSETQ. V lost 4 bases, J lost 9 bases, and 8 bases lay in between. The CDR3 DNA reads as TGCGCCAGCAGCGTTTCGGTTGAGCAGTTCTTC. Translation: CASSVSVEQFF.

The chain couples TRBV20-1 to TRBJ2-7; unclear D gene. Trimming shortened V by 0 bases and J by 0 bases, and 9 bases separated the two germline ends. The CDR3 extends over 14 amino acids. Germline V gives CDR1 DFQATT, CDR2 SNEGSKA (reference sequence). The CDR3, as DNA: TGCAGTGCTAGAGACGCTCGGAGCTCCTACGAGCAGTACTTC. This sequence encodes CSARDARSSYEQYF.

The rearrangement joins TRBV28 to TRBJ1-2, with 7 bases that match TRBD1. The ends lost 5 bases at V and 1 base at J; junction bases unmatched: 22. This CDR3 has 20 residues. CDR1 and CDR2 (germline): MDHEN, SYDVKM. The chain's CDR3 is CASSAPYVRGPIKYNYGYTF. In nucleotides, the CDR3 is TGTGCCAGCAGTGCCCCCTATGTGAGGGGGCCTATAAAATATAACTATGGCTACACCTTC.

The chain has TRBV6-5 and TRBJ2-7; 9 nucleotides align to TRBD1. The CDR3 loop spans 15 amino acids. V lost 1 base, J lost 3 bases, and 4 bases stayed unmatched. CDR1 is MNHEY and CDR2 is SVGAGI in the germline V gene. The DNA for the CDR3 is TGTGCCAGCAGTTACTACCCGACAGGGGGCTACGAGCAGTACTTC. It codes for CASSYYPTGGYEQYF.

The chain couples TRBV28 to TRBJ2-7; D gene unclear. Trimming pared 6 bases from V and 0 bases from J, leaving 15 bases between. This CDR3 contains 15 residues. Germline CDR1 reads MDHEN; CDR2 reads SYDVKM. CDR3 nucleotide sequence: TGTGCCAGCAGGGATGAAGTCTTTTCCTCCTACGAGCAGTACTTC. It codes for CASRDEVFSSYEQYF.

The chain is built from TRBV7-8 and TRBJ1-2, with D tentatively TRBD1 (6 bases). The CDR3 loop spans 13 amino acids. Germline V gives CDR1 SGHVS, CDR2 FQNEAQ. V was trimmed by 4 bases and J by 8 bases, leaving 14 bases between them. CDR3 region: CASSSTSRGGYTF. The CDR3 DNA follows: TGTGCCAGCAGCTCTACTTCGAGGGGGGGCTACACCTTC.

V gene TRBV2 combines with J gene TRBJ2-1; tentative D call: TRBD2 (7 bases). Germline CDR1 SNHLY, CDR2 FYNNEI. The V end was cut by 6 bases, the J end by 4 bases, with 25 bases between. The length of the CDR3 is 18 residues. The CDR3 nucleotides are TGTGCCAGCAGGGATTTCTCAGGTGGGGGGGCGAAGTACAATGAGCAGTTCTTC. Its translation is CASRDFSGGGAKYNEQFF.

This chain links TRBV20-1 with TRBJ1-1; 7 bases are shared with TRBD1. Germline V gene lookup returns CDR1 DFQATT and CDR2 SNEGSKA (reference sequence). The CDR3 loop spans 12 amino acids. The J segment lost 3 bases and the V segment lost 5 bases, leaving 3 bases of the junction unmatched. Here the CDR3 DNA reads TGCAGTGCTGACAGGGTAGACACTGAAGCTTTCTTT. The encoded protein is CSADRVDTEAFF.

This clonotype came up once. This chain joins TRBV29-1 and TRBJ2-7; possibly TRBD1 for D (6 bases). V gave up 6 bases and J gave up 7 bases, with 13 bases separating them. CDR3 length: 11 residues. Germline lookup yields CDR1 SQVTM and CDR2 ANQGSEA. The CDR3 reads CSVTTGPEQYF. For the CDR3, the DNA is TGCAGCGTGACGACAGGACCTGAGCAGTACTTC.

The chain is built from TRBV20-1 and TRBJ2-5; D is perhaps TRBD1 (5 bases). Germline CDR1 is DFQATT and CDR2 is SNEGSKA (reference sequence). Deletions cut 3 bases from V and 11 bases from J, with 10 bases between. The CDR3 has 10 amino acids. The CDR3 DNA is TGCAGTGCTAGGTCAAGACAGCAGTACTTC. This translates into CSARSRQQYF.

V gene TRBV28 combines with J gene TRBJ1-4; D gene ambiguous. The CDR3 runs to 14 residues. V shed 3 bases and J shed 5 bases, with 10 bases lying between them. Germline V gives CDR1 MDHEN, CDR2 SYDVKM. Written as DNA, the CDR3 is TGTGCCAGCAGTTTGCCGGGATCGAATGAAAAACTGTTTTTT. Protein: CASSLPGSNEKLFF.

The V and J genes are TRBV20-1 and TRBJ1-1, with D hard to call. The CDR3 contains 10 residues. With 6 bases removed from V and 5 bases from J, the gap between germline ends came to 7 bases. In germline, CDR1 is DFQATT, CDR2 SNEGSKA (reference sequence). CDR3 sequence: CSATITEAFF. The CDR3, as DNA: TGCAGTGCCACAATTACTGAAGCTTTCTTT.

This clonotype was seen a single time. The CDR3 region has the DNA TGCGCCAGCAGCTTGTACCCACGGGACACCAAATCCTACGAGCAGTACTTC. Translation gives CASSLYPRDTKSYEQYF. This chain connects TRBV5-1 to TRBJ2-7, with D possibly matching TRBD1 (6 bases). Trimming stripped 1 base from V and 1 base from J, with 18 bases between. CDR1 is SGHRS and CDR2 is YFSETQ in the germline V gene. CDR3 length: 17 residues.

This clonotype was counted only a few times. This chain links TRBV20-1 with TRBJ2-5; D uncertain. Near its end, the DNA agrees better with TRBJ2-7, so the J call may be wrong. CDR3 length: 9 residues. The germline V gene encodes CDR1 DFQATT and CDR2 SNEGSKA (reference sequence). The CDR3: CPNSSEQYF. CDR3 in DNA: TGCCCAAACTCCAGCGAGCAGTACTTC.

The V gene is TRBV4-2, the J gene TRBJ2-7; TRBD1 agrees at 9 bases. CDR1 and CDR2 from the germline V gene are LGHNA and YNFKEQ. Trimming took 3 bases from V and 2 from J; bases not matched to a gene: 2. CDR3 length: 14 amino acids. CDR3 in amino acids: CASSHRTGAYEQYF. CDR3 sequence (DNA): TGTGCCAGCAGCCATCGGACAGGGGCCTACGAGCAGTACTTC.

This chain uses TRBV5-6 with TRBJ2-4; D gene ambiguous. The CDR3 is made up of 16 amino acids. The V gene's germline CDR1 is SGHDT and CDR2 YYEEEE. The V gene lost 2 bases and the J gene lost 6 bases, with 18 bases spanning the gap. CDR3 region: CASSLFTSSRGNIQYF. The CDR3 region has the DNA TGTGCCAGCAGCTTATTCACCTCTAGTCGAGGAAACATTCAGTACTTC.

This clonotype came up a few times. The CDR3 DNA reads as TGCGCCAGCAGCCCAAGCGGCGGGAAATGGTACGAGCAGTACTTC. It yields the protein CASSPSGGKWYEQYF. The chain recombines TRBV4-3 with TRBJ2-7, with a possible D match to TRBD2 (6 bases). The CDR3 is 15 amino acids. V lost 4 bases, J lost 4 bases, and 17 bases lay in between. CDR1 and CDR2 from the germline V gene are LGHNA and YSLEER.

This sequence joins TRBV6-5 and TRBJ2-2, with 13 positions matching TRBD2. The CDR3 has 16 amino acids. Trimming cost V 7 bases and J 6 bases; bases outside gene matches: 8. Germline assignment: CDR1 MNHEY and CDR2 SVGAGI. The CDR3 nucleotides read TGTGCCAGCACCAGGACTAGCGGGGGTATCCCCGGGGAGCTGTTTTTT. Encoded protein: CASTRTSGGIPGELFF.

Written as DNA, the CDR3 is TGCAGCGTGGCCCCCGGGACAGACACCGGGGAGCTGTTTTTT. Protein product: CSVAPGTDTGELFF. The chain joins TRBV29-1 to TRBJ2-2, with 7 nucleotides matching TRBD1. V shed 6 bases and J 3 bases; nucleotides not matched to a gene: 7. CDR1 and CDR2 (germline): SQVTM, ANQGSEA. The CDR3 runs to 14 residues.

Details on this clonotype: One end of the junction varies from germline; a read error may be responsible. The chain combines TRBV20-1 with TRBJ1-4; D ambiguous. There are 14 residues in the CDR3. Germline V lookup: CDR1 DFQATT, CDR2 SNEGSKA (reference sequence). Here the CDR3 DNA reads TGCAGTGCTAGAGATCTCGGTGGGAGTGAAAAACGGTTTTTT. It codes for CSARDLGGSEKRFF.